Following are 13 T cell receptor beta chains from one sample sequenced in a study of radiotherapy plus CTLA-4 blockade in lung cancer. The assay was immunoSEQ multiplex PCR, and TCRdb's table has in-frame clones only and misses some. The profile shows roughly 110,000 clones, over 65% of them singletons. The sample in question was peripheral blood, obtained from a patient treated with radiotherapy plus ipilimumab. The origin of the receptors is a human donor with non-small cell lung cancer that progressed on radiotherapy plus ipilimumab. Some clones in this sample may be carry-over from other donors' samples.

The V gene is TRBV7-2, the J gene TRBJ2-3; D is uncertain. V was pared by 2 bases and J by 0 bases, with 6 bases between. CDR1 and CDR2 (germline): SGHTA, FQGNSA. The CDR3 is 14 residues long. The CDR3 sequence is CASSLMGSTDTQYF. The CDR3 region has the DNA TGTGCCAGCAGCTTAATGGGGAGCACAGATACGCAGTATTTT.

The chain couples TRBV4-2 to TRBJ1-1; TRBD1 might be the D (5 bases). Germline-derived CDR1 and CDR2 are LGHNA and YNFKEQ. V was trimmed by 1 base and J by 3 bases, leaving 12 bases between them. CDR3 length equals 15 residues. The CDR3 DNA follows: TGTGCCAGCAGCCAAGCCGGCGGGGGGTACACTGAAGCTTTCTTT. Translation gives CASSQAGGGYTEAFF.

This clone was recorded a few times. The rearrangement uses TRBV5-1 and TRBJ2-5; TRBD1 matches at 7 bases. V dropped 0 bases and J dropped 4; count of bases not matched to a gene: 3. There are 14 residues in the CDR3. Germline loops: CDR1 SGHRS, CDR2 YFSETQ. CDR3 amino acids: CASSLDYRGETQYF. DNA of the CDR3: TGCGCCAGCAGCTTGGATTACAGGGGAGAGACCCAGTACTTC.

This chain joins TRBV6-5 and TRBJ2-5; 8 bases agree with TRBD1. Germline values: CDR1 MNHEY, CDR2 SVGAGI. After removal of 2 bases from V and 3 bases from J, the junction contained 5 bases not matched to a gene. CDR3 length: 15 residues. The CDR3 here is CASSYTLGQEETQYF. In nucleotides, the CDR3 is TGTGCCAGCAGTTACACCTTGGGACAGGAAGAGACCCAGTACTTC.

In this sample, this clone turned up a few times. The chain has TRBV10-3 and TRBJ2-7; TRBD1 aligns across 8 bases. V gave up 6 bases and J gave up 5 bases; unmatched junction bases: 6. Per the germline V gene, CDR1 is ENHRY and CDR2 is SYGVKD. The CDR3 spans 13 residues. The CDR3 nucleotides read TGTGCCATCAGAAGGACAGGGAAGGACGAGCAGTACTTC. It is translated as CAIRRTGKDEQYF.

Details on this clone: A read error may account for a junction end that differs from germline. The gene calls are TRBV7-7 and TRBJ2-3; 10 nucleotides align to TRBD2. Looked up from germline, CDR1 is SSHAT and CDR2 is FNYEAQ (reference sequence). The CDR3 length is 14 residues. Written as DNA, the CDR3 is TGTGCTAGCAGCCCCTCTAGCGGGGGAAATACGCAGTATTTT. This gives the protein CASSPSSGGNTQYF.

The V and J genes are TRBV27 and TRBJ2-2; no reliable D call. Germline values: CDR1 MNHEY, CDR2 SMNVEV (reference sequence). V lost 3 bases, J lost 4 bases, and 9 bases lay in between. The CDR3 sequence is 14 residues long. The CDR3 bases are TGTGCCAGCAGTTTCAGGCGGTTCACCGGGGAGCTGTTTTTT. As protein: CASSFRRFTGELFF.

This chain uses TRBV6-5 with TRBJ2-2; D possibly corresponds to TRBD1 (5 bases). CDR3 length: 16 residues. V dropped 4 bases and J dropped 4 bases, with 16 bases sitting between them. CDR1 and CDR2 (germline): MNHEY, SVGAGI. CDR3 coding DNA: TGTGCCAGCAGTTCCTCCAACCCAGGGTTCACCGGGGAGCTGTTTTTT. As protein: CASSSSNPGFTGELFF.

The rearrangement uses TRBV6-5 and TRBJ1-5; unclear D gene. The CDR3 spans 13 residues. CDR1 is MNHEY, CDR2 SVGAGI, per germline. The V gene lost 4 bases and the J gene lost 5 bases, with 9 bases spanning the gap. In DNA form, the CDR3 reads TGTGCCAGCAGTTCAGGTACCCATCAGCCCCAGCATTTT. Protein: CASSSGTHQPQHF.

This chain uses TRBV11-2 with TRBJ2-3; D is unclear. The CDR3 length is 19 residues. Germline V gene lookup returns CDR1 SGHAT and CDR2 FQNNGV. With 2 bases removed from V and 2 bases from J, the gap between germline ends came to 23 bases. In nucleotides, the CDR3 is TGTGCCAGCAGCTTACGGCAGTCCCCTGCTCGGAGAATCACAGATACGCAGTATTTT. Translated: CASSLRQSPARRITDTQYF.

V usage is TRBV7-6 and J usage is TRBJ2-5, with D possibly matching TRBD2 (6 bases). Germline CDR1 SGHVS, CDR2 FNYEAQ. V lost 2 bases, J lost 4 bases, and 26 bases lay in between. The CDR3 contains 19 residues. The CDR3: CASSLSLGSGTSKGETQYF. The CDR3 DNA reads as TGTGCCAGCAGCTTATCCCTGGGGTCGGGGACTTCAAAAGGAGAGACCCAGTACTTC.

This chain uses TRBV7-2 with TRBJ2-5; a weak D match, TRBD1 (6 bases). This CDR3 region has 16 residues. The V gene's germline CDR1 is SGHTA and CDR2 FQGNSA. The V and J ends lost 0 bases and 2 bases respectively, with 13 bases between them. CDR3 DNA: TGTGCCAGCAGCTTAGCGCAGGGGACAAGGCAAGAGACCCAGTACTTC. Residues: CASSLAQGTRQETQYF. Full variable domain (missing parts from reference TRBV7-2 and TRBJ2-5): GAGVSQSPSNKVTEKGKDVELRCDPISGHTALYWYRQSLGQGLEFLIYFQGNSAPDKSGLPSDRFSAERTGGSVSTLTIQRTQQEDSAVYLCASSLAQGTRQETQYFGPGTRLLVL.

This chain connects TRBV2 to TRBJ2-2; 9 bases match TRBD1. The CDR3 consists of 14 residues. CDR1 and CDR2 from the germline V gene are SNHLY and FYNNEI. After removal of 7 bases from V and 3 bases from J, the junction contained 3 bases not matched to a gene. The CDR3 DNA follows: TGTGCCAGCATTAGGACAGGGGACACCGGGGAGCTGTTTTTT. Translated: CASIRTGDTGELFF.